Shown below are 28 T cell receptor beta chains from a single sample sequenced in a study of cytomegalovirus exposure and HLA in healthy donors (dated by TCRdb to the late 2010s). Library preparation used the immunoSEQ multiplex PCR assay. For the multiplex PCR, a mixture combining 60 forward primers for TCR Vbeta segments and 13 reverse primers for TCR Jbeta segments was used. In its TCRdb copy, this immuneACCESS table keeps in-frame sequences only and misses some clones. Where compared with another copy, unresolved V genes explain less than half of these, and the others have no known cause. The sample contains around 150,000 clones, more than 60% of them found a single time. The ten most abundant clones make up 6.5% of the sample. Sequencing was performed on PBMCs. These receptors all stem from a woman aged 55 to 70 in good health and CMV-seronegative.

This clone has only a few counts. This CDR3 reads CASSVDGQGREQYF. In nucleotides, the CDR3 is TGCGCCAGCAGCGTAGATGGACAGGGTAGGGAGCAGTACTTC. V and J are TRBV5-1 and TRBJ2-7; 8 bases map to TRBD1. Per germline, CDR1 SGHRS and CDR2 YFSETQ. V was pared by 4 bases and J by 7 bases, with 10 bases of the junction left unmatched. CDR3 length: 14 amino acids.

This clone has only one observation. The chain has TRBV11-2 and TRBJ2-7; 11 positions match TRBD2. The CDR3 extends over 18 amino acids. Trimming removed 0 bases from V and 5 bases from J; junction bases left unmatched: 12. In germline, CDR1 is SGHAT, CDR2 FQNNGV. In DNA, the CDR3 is TGTGCCAGCAGCTTAGAATCTAGCGGGAGGCCTTTTCCGGACGAGCAGTACTTC. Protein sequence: CASSLESSGRPFPDEQYF.

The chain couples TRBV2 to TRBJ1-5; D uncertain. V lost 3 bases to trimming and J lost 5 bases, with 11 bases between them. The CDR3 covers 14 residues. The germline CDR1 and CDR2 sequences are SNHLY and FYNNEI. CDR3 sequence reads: CASSEAGLDQPQHF. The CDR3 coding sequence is TGTGCCAGCAGTGAGGCAGGTCTTGATCAGCCCCAGCATTTT.

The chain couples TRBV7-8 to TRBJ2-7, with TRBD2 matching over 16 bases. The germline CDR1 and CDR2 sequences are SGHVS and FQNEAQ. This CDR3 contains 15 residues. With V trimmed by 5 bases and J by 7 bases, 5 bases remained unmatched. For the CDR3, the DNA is TGTGCCAGCAGCGAGGGACTAGCGGGAGGGTGGGAGCAGTACTTC. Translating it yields CASSEGLAGGWEQYF.

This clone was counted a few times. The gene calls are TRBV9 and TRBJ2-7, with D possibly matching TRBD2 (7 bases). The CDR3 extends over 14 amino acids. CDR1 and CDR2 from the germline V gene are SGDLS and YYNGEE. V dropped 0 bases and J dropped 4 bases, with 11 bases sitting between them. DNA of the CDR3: TGTGCCAGCAGCGTAGGGAGGGGGGGTTACGAGCAGTACTTC. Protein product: CASSVGRGGYEQYF.

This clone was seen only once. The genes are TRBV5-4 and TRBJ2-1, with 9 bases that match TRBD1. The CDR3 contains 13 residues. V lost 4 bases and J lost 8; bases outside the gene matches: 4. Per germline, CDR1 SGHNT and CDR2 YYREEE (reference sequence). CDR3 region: CASSPTGGDEQFF. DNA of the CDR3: TGTGCCAGCAGCCCGACAGGGGGGGATGAGCAGTTCTTC.

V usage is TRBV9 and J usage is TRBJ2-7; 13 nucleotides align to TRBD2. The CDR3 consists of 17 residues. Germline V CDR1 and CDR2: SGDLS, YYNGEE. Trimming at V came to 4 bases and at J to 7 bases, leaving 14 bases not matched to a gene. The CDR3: CASSPRGGGLAGNEQYF. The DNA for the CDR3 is TGTGCCAGCAGCCCTAGGGGAGGGGGACTAGCGGGAAATGAGCAGTACTTC.

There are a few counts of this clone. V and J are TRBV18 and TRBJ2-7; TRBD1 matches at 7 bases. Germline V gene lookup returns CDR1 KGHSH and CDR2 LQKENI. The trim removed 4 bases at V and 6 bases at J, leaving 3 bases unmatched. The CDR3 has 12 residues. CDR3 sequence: CASSQGQLEQYF. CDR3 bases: TGTGCCAGCTCACAGGGACAGCTCGAGCAGTACTTC.

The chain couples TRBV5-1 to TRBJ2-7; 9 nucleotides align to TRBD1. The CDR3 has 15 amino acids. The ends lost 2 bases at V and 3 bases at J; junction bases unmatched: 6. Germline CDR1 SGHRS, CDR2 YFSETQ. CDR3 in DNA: TGCGCCAGCAGCTTCGGTGGGACAGGGTTCTACGAGCAGTACTTC. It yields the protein CASSFGGTGFYEQYF.

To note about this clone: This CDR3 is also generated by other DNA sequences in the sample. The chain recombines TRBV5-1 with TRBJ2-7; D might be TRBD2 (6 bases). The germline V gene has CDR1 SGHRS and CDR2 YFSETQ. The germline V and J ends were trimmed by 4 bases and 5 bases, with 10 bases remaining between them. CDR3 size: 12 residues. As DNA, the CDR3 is TGCGCCAGCAGCCCCCCGGGAGACGAGCAGTACTTC. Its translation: CASSPPGDEQYF.

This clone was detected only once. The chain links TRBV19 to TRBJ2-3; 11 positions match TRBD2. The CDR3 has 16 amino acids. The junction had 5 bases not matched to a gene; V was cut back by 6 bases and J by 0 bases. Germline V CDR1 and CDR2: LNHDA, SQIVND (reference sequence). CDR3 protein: CASRETSGISTDTQYF. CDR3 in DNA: TGTGCCAGTAGGGAGACTAGCGGGATTAGCACAGATACGCAGTATTTT.

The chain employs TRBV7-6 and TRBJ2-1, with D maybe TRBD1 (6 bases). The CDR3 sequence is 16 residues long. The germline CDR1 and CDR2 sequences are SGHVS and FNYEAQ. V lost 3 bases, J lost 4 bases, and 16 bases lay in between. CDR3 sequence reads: CASSFLQGNRYNEQFF. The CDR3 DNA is TGTGCCAGCAGCTTCCTACAGGGTAATAGATACAATGAGCAGTTCTTC. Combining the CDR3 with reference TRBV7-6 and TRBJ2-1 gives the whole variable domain GAGVSQSPRYKVTKRGQDVALRCDPISGHVSLYWYRQALGQGPEFLTYFNYEAQQDKSGLPNDRFSAERPEGSISTLTIQRTEQRDSAMYRCASSFLQGNRYNEQFFGPGTRLTVL.

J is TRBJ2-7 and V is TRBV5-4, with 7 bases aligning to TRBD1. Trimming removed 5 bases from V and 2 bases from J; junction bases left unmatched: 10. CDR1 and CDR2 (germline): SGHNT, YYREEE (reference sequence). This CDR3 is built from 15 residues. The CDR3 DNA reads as TGTGCCAGCAGACGTGATAGACAGGGACCCTACGAGCAGTACTTC. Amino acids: CASRRDRQGPYEQYF.

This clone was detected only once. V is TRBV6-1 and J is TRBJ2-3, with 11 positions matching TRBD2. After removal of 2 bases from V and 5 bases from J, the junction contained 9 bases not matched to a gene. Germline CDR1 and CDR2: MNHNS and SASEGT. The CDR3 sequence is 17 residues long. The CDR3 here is CASSEWLAGGGLDTQYF. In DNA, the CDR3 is TGTGCCAGCAGTGAATGGCTAGCGGGGGGCGGGTTAGATACGCAGTATTTT.

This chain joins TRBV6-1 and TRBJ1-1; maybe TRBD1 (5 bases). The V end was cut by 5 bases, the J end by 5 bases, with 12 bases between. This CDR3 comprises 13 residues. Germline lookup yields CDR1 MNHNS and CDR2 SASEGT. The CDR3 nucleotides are TGTGCCAGCAGTCCGCGGCGGGGGACTGAAGCTTTCTTT. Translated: CASSPRRGTEAFF.

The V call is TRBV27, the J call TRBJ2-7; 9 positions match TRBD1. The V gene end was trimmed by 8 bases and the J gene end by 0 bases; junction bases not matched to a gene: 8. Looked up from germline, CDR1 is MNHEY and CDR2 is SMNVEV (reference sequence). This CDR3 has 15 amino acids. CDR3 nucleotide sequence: TGTGCCAGCTCGAGGCAGGGACAGGGCTCCTACGAGCAGTACTTC. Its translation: CASSRQGQGSYEQYF.

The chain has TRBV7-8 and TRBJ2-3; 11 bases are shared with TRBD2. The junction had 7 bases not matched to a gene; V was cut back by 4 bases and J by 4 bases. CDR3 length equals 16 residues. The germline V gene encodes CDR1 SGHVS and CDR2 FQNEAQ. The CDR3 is CASSSRASGGPDTQYF. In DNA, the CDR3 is TGTGCCAGCAGCTCGCGAGCTAGCGGGGGGCCAGATACGCAGTATTTT. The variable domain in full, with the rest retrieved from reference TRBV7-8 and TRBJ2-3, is GAGVSQSPRYKVAKRGQDVALRCDPISGHVSLFWYQQALGQGPEFLTYFQNEAQLDKSGLPSDRFFAERPEGSVSTLKIQRTQQEDSAVYLCASSSRASGGPDTQYFGPGTRLTVL.

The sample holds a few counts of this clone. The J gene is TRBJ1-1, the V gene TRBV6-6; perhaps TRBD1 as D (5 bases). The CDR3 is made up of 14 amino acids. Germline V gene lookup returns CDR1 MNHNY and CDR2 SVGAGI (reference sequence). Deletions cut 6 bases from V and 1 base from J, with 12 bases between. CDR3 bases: TGTGCCAGCAGCTATCTACAGGAGAACACTGAAGCTTTCTTT. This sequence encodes CASSYLQENTEAFF.

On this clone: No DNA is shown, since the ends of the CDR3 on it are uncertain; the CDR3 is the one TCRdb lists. The chain's CDR3 is CASSLNLWASGTYF. The V call is TRBV6-6, the J call TRBJ2-7; TRBD2, the table's D call, was not compared with the DNA. Germline V CDR1 and CDR2: MNHNY, SVGAGI (reference sequence). Termini included, the CDR3 measures 14 amino acids.

The CDR3 reads CASSRSLGASGYTF. The CDR3 DNA reads TGTGCCAGCAGCCGTTCGCTGGGGGCGTCGGGCTACACCTTC. The chain has TRBV7-9 and TRBJ1-2; D is possibly TRBD1 (6 bases). The CDR3 is 14 residues long. Per germline, CDR1 SEHNR and CDR2 FQNEAQ (reference sequence). Trimming cost V 5 bases and J 8 bases, with 18 bases left between them.

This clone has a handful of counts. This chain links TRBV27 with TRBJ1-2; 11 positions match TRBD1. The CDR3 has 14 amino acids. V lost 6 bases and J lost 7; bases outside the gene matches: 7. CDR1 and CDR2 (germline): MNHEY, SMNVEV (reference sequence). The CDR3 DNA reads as TGTGCCAGCAGGAGGACAGGGGGCGTGAGTGGCTACACCTTC. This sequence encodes CASRRTGGVSGYTF.

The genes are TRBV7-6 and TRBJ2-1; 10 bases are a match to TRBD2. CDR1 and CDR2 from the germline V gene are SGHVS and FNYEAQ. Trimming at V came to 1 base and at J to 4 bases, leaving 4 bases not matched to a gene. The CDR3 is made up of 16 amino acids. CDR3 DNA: TGTGCCAGCAGCTTAGGTGGAGCGGGAGGGTACAATGAGCAGTTCTTC. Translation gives CASSLGGAGGYNEQFF.

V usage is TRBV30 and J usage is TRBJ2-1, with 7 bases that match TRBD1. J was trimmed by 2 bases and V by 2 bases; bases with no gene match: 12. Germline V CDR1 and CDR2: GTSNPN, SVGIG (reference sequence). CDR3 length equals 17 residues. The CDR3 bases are TGTGCCTGGAGTTTGTCCCCCTACAGGGGCCCCTACAATGAGCAGTTCTTC. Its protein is CAWSLSPYRGPYNEQFF. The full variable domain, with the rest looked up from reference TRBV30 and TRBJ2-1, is SQTIHQWPATLVQPVGSPLSLECTVEGTSNPNLYWYRQAAGRGLQLLFYSVGIGQISSEVPQNLSASRPQDRQFILSSKKLLLSDSGFYLCAWSLSPYRGPYNEQFFGPGTRLTVL.

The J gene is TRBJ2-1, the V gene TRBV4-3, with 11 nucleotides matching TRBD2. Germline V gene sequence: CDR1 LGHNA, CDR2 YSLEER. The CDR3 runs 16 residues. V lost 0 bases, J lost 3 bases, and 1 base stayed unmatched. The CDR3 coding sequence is TGCGCCAGCAGCCAAGAACTAGCGGGGGTCTACAATGAGCAGTTCTTC. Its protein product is CASSQELAGVYNEQFF.

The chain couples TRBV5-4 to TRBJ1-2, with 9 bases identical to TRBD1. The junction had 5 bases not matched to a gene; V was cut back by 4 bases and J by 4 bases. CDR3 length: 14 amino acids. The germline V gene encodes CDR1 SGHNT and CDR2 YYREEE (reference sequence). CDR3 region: CASSPGQGSYGYTF. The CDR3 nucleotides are TGTGCCAGCAGCCCCGGACAGGGGAGCTATGGCTACACCTTC. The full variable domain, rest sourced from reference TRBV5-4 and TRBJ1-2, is ETGVTQSPTHLIKTRGQQVTLRCSSQSGHNTVSWYQQALGQGPQFIFQYYREEENGRGNFPPRFSGLQFPNYSSELNVNALELDDSALYLCASSPGQGSYGYTFGSGTRLTVV.

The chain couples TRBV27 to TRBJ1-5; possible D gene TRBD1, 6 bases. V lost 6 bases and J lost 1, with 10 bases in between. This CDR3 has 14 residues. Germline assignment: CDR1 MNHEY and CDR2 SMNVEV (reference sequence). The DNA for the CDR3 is TGTGCCAGCAGCCCCACAGGGAGCAATCAGCCCCAGCATTTT. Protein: CASSPTGSNQPQHF.

The CDR3 DNA reads TGTGCCAGCAGCTTATATGGGGACAGGGAAACCGGGGAGCTGTTTTTT. Residues: CASSLYGDRETGELFF. The J gene is TRBJ2-2, the V gene TRBV7-2, with TRBD1 matching over 9 bases. CDR1 SGHTA and CDR2 FQGNSA come from the germline V gene. This CDR3 has 16 residues. With V trimmed by 2 bases and J by 5 bases, 6 bases remained unmatched.

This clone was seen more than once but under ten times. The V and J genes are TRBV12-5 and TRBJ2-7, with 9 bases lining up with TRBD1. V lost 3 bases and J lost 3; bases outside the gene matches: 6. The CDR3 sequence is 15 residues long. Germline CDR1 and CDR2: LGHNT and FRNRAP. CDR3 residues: CASGLKTGGDYEQYF. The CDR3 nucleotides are TGTGCTAGTGGTTTAAAGACAGGGGGAGACTACGAGCAGTACTTC.